Below, 28 T cell receptor beta chains from the same sample are listed, as sequenced in a study of cytomegalovirus exposure and HLA in healthy donors. PCR used 60 Vbeta primers and 13 Jbeta primers. Profiling relied on immunoSEQ multiplex PCR, and the TCRdb table lists in-frame clones only, not all of them. The repertoire holds about 63,000 clones, with over 60% as singletons. The specimen sequenced was PBMCs. The source is a man aged 50-60 years in good health and CMV-seropositive.

J is TRBJ1-2 and V is TRBV4-3; 7 bases are a match to TRBD1. In germline, CDR1 is LGHNA, CDR2 YSLEER. V lost 2 bases and J lost 4; bases outside the gene matches: 13. The CDR3 length is 17 residues. The CDR3, as DNA: TGCGCCAGCAGCCAATCCGCGAACCGGGACAGTACCTATGGCTACACCTTC. Protein sequence: CASSQSANRDSTYGYTF.

The gene calls are TRBV6-1 and TRBJ2-7; 8 nucleotides agree with TRBD1. CDR1 is MNHNS and CDR2 is SASEGT in the germline V gene. The CDR3 spans 14 residues. Losses at the gene ends were 8 bases for V and 4 bases for J; bases not matched to a gene: 10. This CDR3 is CASFPGQDAYEQYF. The CDR3 nucleotides are TGTGCCAGCTTTCCGGGACAGGATGCGTACGAGCAGTACTTC.

Sample share makes this clone medium-sized (0.01 to 0.1%). The chain employs TRBV18 and TRBJ2-1, with 10 bases that match TRBD2. From germline, CDR1 is KGHSH and CDR2 LQKENI. This CDR3 is built from 17 residues. The V and J ends lost 3 bases and 4 bases, in that order; junction bases with no gene match: 9. The CDR3 bases are TGTGCCAGCTCACCCTTCCCCGGGACTAGCGATTACAATGAGCAGTTCTTC. It specifies CASSPFPGTSDYNEQFF.

The chain joins TRBV5-4 to TRBJ2-7; 11 nucleotides line up with TRBD1. Germline V gives CDR1 SGHNT, CDR2 YYREEE (reference sequence). V was clipped by 3 bases and J by 5 bases; unmatched bases: 4. The CDR3 extends over 14 amino acids. The CDR3 coding sequence is TGTGCCAGCAGCTCGCGGGACAGGGGGGACGAGCAGTACTTC. This gives the protein CASSSRDRGDEQYF.

CDR3 sequence (DNA): TGTGCCAGCAGCCTTACTAGCGGGGGGGCTTACGAGCAGTACTTC. Encoded protein: CASSLTSGGAYEQYF. V is TRBV7-9 and J is TRBJ2-7, with 13 positions matching TRBD2. The germline V gene encodes CDR1 SEHNR and CDR2 FQNEAQ (reference sequence). The CDR3 runs 15 residues. After removal of 5 bases from V and 4 bases from J, the junction contained 5 bases not matched to a gene.

V is TRBV18 and J is TRBJ2-1; TRBD2 might be the D (5 bases). Trimming cost V 3 bases and J 8 bases, with 8 bases left between them. The CDR3 extends over 12 amino acids. Germline V lookup: CDR1 KGHSH, CDR2 LQKENI. Here the CDR3 DNA reads TGTGCCAGCTCACCCGGACTCGATGAGCAGTTCTTC. This codes for CASSPGLDEQFF. The full variable domain, its missing parts supplied by reference TRBV18 and TRBJ2-1, is NAGVMQNPRHLVRRRGQEARLRCSPMKGHSHVYWYRQLPEEGLKFMVYLQKENIIDESGMPKERFSAEFPKEGPSILRIQQVVRGDSAAYFCASSPGLDEQFFGPGTRLTVL.

This chain joins TRBV5-4 and TRBJ2-5, with D possibly matching TRBD1 (5 bases). Germline loops: CDR1 SGHNT, CDR2 YYREEE (reference sequence). This CDR3 comprises 14 residues. V gave up 5 bases and J gave up 4 bases, with 15 bases separating them. The CDR3 DNA reads as TGTGCCAGCAGTTCCCAGGGTTTCGGAGAGACCCAGTACTTC. It yields the protein CASSSQGFGETQYF.

The rearrangement uses TRBV5-6 and TRBJ2-3; D is perhaps TRBD2 (5 bases). V lost 4 bases and J lost 6, with 18 bases in between. Germline CDR1 SGHDT, CDR2 YYEEEE. The CDR3 has 15 residues. In DNA, the CDR3 is TGTGCCAGCAGCCCAGGAGGAGCCGGGTCGGATACGCAGTATTTT. It is translated as CASSPGGAGSDTQYF.

The rearrangement joins TRBV19 to TRBJ1-5; a possible D gene is TRBD1 (6 bases). This CDR3 is 16 amino acids long. V gave up 3 bases and J gave up 7 bases, with 19 bases separating them. Germline loops: CDR1 LNHDA, CDR2 SQIVND (reference sequence). In nucleotides, the CDR3 is TGTGCCAGTAGTATTGGTGGTGGGCAGGGGTCCCAGCCCCAGCATTTT. Protein: CASSIGGGQGSQPQHF.

The V gene is TRBV6-1, the J gene TRBJ2-7; perhaps TRBD1 as D (6 bases). This CDR3 spans 16 amino acids. Germline-derived CDR1 and CDR2 are MNHNS and SASEGT. The V and J ends lost 3 bases and 0 bases respectively, with 15 bases between them. The CDR3 protein is CASSDGTIRGSYEQYF. The CDR3 DNA follows: TGTGCCAGCAGTGATGGGACAATCCGGGGCTCCTACGAGCAGTACTTC.

This rearrangement joins TRBV7-2 to TRBJ2-7; 9 nucleotides match TRBD2. The V segment lost 2 bases and the J segment 4 bases; nucleotides outside the gene matches: 12. CDR1 and CDR2 (germline): SGHTA, FQGNSA. The length of the CDR3 is 17 residues. The CDR3 DNA sequence: TGTGCCAGCAGCTTACTGAGCGGGGGGTTGCCGGGGTACGAGCAGTACTTC. It encodes CASSLLSGGLPGYEQYF. Full variable domain (missing parts from reference TRBV7-2 and TRBJ2-7): GAGVSQSPSNKVTEKGKDVELRCDPISGHTALYWYRQSLGQGLEFLIYFQGNSAPDKSGLPSDRFSAERTGGSVSTLTIQRTQQEDSAVYLCASSLLSGGLPGYEQYFGPGTRLTVT.

This clone is deemed medium-sized (0.01 to 0.1%). The gene calls are TRBV6-1 and TRBJ1-6, with a weak D call TRBD1 (5 bases). The CDR3 is 15 amino acids. The ends were cut back, 2 bases at V and 9 bases at J, with 14 bases in the middle. Germline assignment: CDR1 MNHNS and CDR2 SASEGT. CDR3 DNA: TGTGCCAGCAGTGAACCCGGGGAGGGGAGTTCACCCCTCCACTTT. It encodes CASSEPGEGSSPLHF.

With regard to this clone: The junction shows a germline mismatch at one end, possibly a read error. The chain couples TRBV10-3 to TRBJ1-1; 8 bases line up with TRBD1. The CDR3 covers 13 residues. Per germline, CDR1 ENHRY and CDR2 SYGVKD. The CDR3 sequence: CAITRQGNAEAFF. In nucleotides, the CDR3 is TGTGCCATCACCAGACAGGGGAACGCTGAAGCTTTCTTT.

V gene TRBV13 combines with J gene TRBJ1-4; D gene uncertain. The CDR3 is made up of 14 amino acids. Trimming left V 5 bases short and J 0 bases short, with 7 bases between. Per the germline V gene, CDR1 is PRHDT and CDR2 is FYEKMQ (reference sequence). CDR3 region: CASSRGATNEKLFF. In nucleotides, the CDR3 is TGTGCCAGCAGCCGAGGAGCAACTAATGAAAAACTGTTTTTT.

This sequence joins TRBV6-1 and TRBJ1-2, with 11 nucleotides matching TRBD1. The CDR3 has 16 residues. V lost 4 bases and J lost 5; bases outside the gene matches: 9. Looked up from germline, CDR1 is MNHNS and CDR2 is SASEGT. The CDR3 spells CASSAADRGRGYGYTF. The CDR3 DNA sequence: TGTGCCAGCAGTGCGGCGGACAGGGGGCGCGGGTATGGCTACACCTTC.

The chain couples TRBV5-1 to TRBJ2-1, with a possible D match to TRBD2 (5 bases). Trimming cost V 0 bases and J 6 bases, with 10 bases left between them. CDR1 is SGHRS and CDR2 is YFSETQ in the germline V gene. CDR3 length equals 14 residues. This CDR3 reads CASSLEGVSNEQFF. CDR3 nucleotides: TGCGCCAGCAGCTTGGAGGGAGTGAGCAATGAGCAGTTCTTC. Full variable domain (rest looked up from reference TRBV5-1 and TRBJ2-1): KAGVTQTPRYLIKTRGQQVTLSCSPISGHRSVSWYQQTPGQGLQFLFEYFSETQRNKGNFPGRFSGRQFSNSRSEMNVSTLELGDSALYLCASSLEGVSNEQFFGPGTRLTVL.

This sequence joins TRBV6-6 and TRBJ2-7, with D possibly being TRBD2 (5 bases). Germline V gene sequence: CDR1 MNHNY, CDR2 SVGAGI (reference sequence). This CDR3 has 15 amino acids. V lost 5 bases, J lost 0 bases, and 14 bases lay in between. For the CDR3, the DNA is TGTGCCAGCAGTGTAGACCCCCGGGGCTCCTACGAGCAGTACTTC. It translates to CASSVDPRGSYEQYF.

This clone turned up a few times. V gene TRBV30 combines with J gene TRBJ2-7; maybe TRBD2 (5 bases). V shed 6 bases and J shed 5 bases, with 17 bases lying between them. The CDR3 has 13 amino acids. The germline V gene encodes CDR1 GTSNPN and CDR2 SVGIG (reference sequence). The CDR3 nucleotides are TGTGCCTGCCTCCGGAGAGGGTCCCACGAGCAGTACTTC. Protein sequence: CACLRRGSHEQYF.

The rearrangement uses TRBV6-1 and TRBJ2-6; 8 bases are a match to TRBD1. V gave up 7 bases and J gave up 2 bases; unmatched junction bases: 1. The CDR3 runs to 14 residues. Germline V gives CDR1 MNHNS, CDR2 SASEGT. Written as DNA, the CDR3 is TGTGCCAGCAAGGACAGGGCTGGGGCCAACGTCCTGACTTTC. Its protein product is CASKDRAGANVLTF.

This rearrangement joins TRBV6-5 to TRBJ2-5; D might be TRBD2 (6 bases). V was pared by 6 bases and J by 5 bases, with 13 bases between. There are 13 residues in the CDR3. Germline assignment: CDR1 MNHEY and CDR2 SVGAGI. The CDR3 protein is CASSRGMGETQYF. CDR3 nucleotides: TGTGCCAGCAGCCGCGGGATGGGGGAGACCCAGTACTTC.

The chain recombines TRBV5-6 with TRBJ2-6, with TRBD1 as a possible D gene (5 bases). This CDR3 spans 15 amino acids. Per the germline V gene, CDR1 is SGHDT and CDR2 is YYEEEE. V was shortened by 0 bases and J by 4 bases, with 8 bases between the two germline ends. The DNA for the CDR3 is TGTGCCAGCAGCTTGGCAGGGCACGGGGCCAACGTCCTGACTTTC. Translating it yields CASSLAGHGANVLTF.

This chain uses TRBV6-6 with TRBJ1-4, with unresolved D. Trimming stripped 0 bases from V and 5 bases from J, with 10 bases between. Per germline, CDR1 MNHNY and CDR2 SVGAGI (reference sequence). There are 15 residues in the CDR3. The CDR3 region has the DNA TGTGCCAGCAGTTACTCCCGGGAGCCGAATGAAAAACTGTTTTTT. Amino acid sequence: CASSYSREPNEKLFF.

This chain links TRBV9 with TRBJ2-7; 10 nucleotides line up with TRBD1. The CDR3 length is 15 residues. J lost 1 base, V lost 4 bases, and 5 bases had no gene match. In germline, CDR1 is SGDLS, CDR2 YYNGEE. CDR3 nucleotides: TGTGCCAGCAGCAGCGGACAGGGGGTATCCTACGAGCAGTACTTC. Protein product: CASSSGQGVSYEQYF.

The V and J genes are TRBV30 and TRBJ1-1; TRBD1 might be the D (6 bases). Trimming removed 4 bases at V and 4 bases at J, with 10 bases between. Germline V CDR1 and CDR2: GTSNPN, SVGIG (reference sequence). CDR3 size: 12 residues. The CDR3 bases are TGTGCCTGGATCCCAGGGGTCACTGAAGCTTTCTTT. As protein: CAWIPGVTEAFF.

The V call is TRBV19, the J call TRBJ1-5, with 7 bases aligning to TRBD1. The CDR3 has 15 amino acids. CDR1 is LNHDA, CDR2 SQIVND, per germline (reference sequence). With V trimmed by 4 bases and J by 7 bases, 10 bases remained unmatched. The CDR3 loop reads CASSTAQGDGQPQHF. In DNA form, the CDR3 reads TGTGCCAGTAGTACCGCTCAGGGGGACGGCCAGCCCCAGCATTTT.

The V gene is TRBV28, the J gene TRBJ2-1; 10 nucleotides align to TRBD2. With V trimmed by 6 bases and J by 3 bases, 11 bases remained unmatched. CDR1 is MDHEN and CDR2 is SYDVKM in the germline V gene. The CDR3 length is 17 residues. In DNA form, the CDR3 reads TGTGCCAGCAGACCCGGGGCTAGCGGGAGTAACTACAATGAGCAGTTCTTC. Its protein is CASRPGASGSNYNEQFF.

The chain recombines TRBV5-6 with TRBJ2-2; 8 bases are a match to TRBD1. The CDR3 has 15 amino acids. The trim removed 2 bases at V and 7 bases at J, leaving 7 bases unmatched. Germline V gene sequence: CDR1 SGHDT, CDR2 YYEEEE. CDR3 loop: CASSFLGQGGGELFF. The CDR3 DNA follows: TGTGCCAGCAGCTTTCTAGGACAGGGAGGCGGGGAGCTGTTTTTT.

This clone was observed once. The sample contains more than one DNA sequence encoding this CDR3. This chain uses TRBV6-5 with TRBJ1-1; D possibly corresponds to TRBD1 (6 bases). The CDR3 runs to 15 residues. V lost 0 bases and J lost 5, with 13 bases in between. The germline gives CDR1 MNHEY, CDR2 SVGAGI. The CDR3 DNA follows: TGTGCCAGCAGTTACTCGACACAGGGCCGAACTGAAGCTTTCTTT. Amino acids: CASSYSTQGRTEAFF.